The entry below describes one T cell receptor (beta chain). What it recognizes is unknown. PCR used 60 Vbeta primers and 13 Jbeta primers. This table comes from immunoSEQ multiplex PCR, and its TCRdb copy is limited to in-frame clones, with some not included. The sample includes about 180,000 clones, approximately 80% of them seen just once. The CDR3 loop spans 14 amino acids. Trimming removed 8 bases from V and 6 bases from J, with 16 bases in between. The germline V gene has CDR1 SGHNT and CDR2 YENEEA. The source of the sample is a study of cytomegalovirus exposure and HLA in healthy donors. Whole-study results and caveats: Sequencing depth roughly uniform across donors was assumed in presence/absence analyses.

The chain couples TRBV11-3 to TRBJ2-2; perhaps TRBD2 as D (5 bases). The clonotype originates from a girl aged 5 to 17 in good health and CMV-seropositive. Specimen: PBMCs. This chain's CDR3 is CASQPQLGAGELFF. The CDR3 DNA sequence: TGTGCCAGCCAGCCCCAGCTCGGGGCCGGGGAGCTGTTTTTT.